This T cell receptor (beta chain) was observed in a study of PD-L1 blockade in urothelial cancer. Whole-study context: Analysis of blood occurred 3 weeks (second dose) and 6 weeks after treatment start.

Time point defined: peripheral blood 6 weeks after treatment start. The study, taken as a whole, reports: Below-median pretreatment blood TCR clonality predicted better survival.

Germline V CDR1 and CDR2: SNHLY, FYNNEI. Trimming left V 7 bases short and J 0 bases short, with 6 bases between. This CDR3 is built from 12 residues. As concerns this clone: The antigen remains unidentified.

TCRdb's copy holds only in-frame clones and misses some; the assay was immunoSEQ multiplex PCR. Of 100,000 to 150,000 clones in the sample, 86% were seen once. The source of this sequence is a man aged 45 to 65 with urothelial cancer. The rearrangement links TRBV2 to TRBJ1-2; D is unclear. The source material was PBMCs, sampled around atezolizumab (anti-PD-L1) treatment. This CDR3 is CASTGTNYGYTF. The CDR3 DNA follows: TGTGCCAGCACGGGTACTAACTATGGCTACACCTTC.